This TCR beta chain was observed in a study of beta chain features in type 1 diabetes. Study-level results: Researchers reported that naive, central memory and Treg TCRB repertoires appeared more similar in patients than in healthy donors. Moderate yet significant TCRB CDR3 shortening was seen in Type 1 diabetes patients in all four CD4+ subsets.

The CDR3 consists of 16 residues. J gave up 0 bases and V 5 bases, and 8 bases lay outside the gene matches. The germline V gene has CDR1 SGDLS and CDR2 YYNGEE. Expressed TCRB transcripts were sequenced after all isolated RNA was converted to cDNA. TCRdb's copy holds only in-frame clones and misses some; the assay was immunoSEQ multiplex PCR. This sample yields under 350,000 clones, of which about 13% are seen a single time; about 0.017% belongs to the top ten. This clone was observed a handful of times. Its specificity is unknown. Averaging around 110 mL, one heparinised blood draw came from each individual donor.

This clonotype was sampled from a man aged 25 to 40 with type 1 diabetes. Sequenced material: naive CD4+ T cells from blood. The chain is built from TRBV9 and TRBJ2-3; TRBD2 matches 8 bases. The CDR3 DNA is TGTGCCAGCAGTCCCCGGGGGGGTACTAGCACAGATACGCAGTATTTT. This codes for CASSPRGGTSTDTQYF.